This TCR beta chain was found in a study of molecular identifiers for immune sequencing clone quantification. Trimming took 7 bases from V and 7 from J, leaving 14 bases between them. The CDR3 has 13 amino acids. TCRdb re-called the PCR reads through MiXCR, storing one row per CDR3 protein. This table holds approximately 670,000 distinct CDR3 sequences, just under 20% found once. This clonotype was counted only a few times. The chain is built from TRBV12-3 or TRBV12-4 and TRBJ2-4, with D possibly being TRBD2 (5 bases). The receptor was isolated from a human donor in good health. Some libraries in this study had Jurkat cell RNA spiked in. Sequencing input: naive CD8+ T cells from blood, with Jurkat cell RNA spiked in. As to subset: FACS-sorted CD8+CD4-CCR7+CD45RA+ naive T cells. CDR3 sequence reads: CASIKPGENIQYF. In DNA, the CDR3 is TGTGCCAGCATAAAGCCTGGGGAGAACATTCAGTACTTC.